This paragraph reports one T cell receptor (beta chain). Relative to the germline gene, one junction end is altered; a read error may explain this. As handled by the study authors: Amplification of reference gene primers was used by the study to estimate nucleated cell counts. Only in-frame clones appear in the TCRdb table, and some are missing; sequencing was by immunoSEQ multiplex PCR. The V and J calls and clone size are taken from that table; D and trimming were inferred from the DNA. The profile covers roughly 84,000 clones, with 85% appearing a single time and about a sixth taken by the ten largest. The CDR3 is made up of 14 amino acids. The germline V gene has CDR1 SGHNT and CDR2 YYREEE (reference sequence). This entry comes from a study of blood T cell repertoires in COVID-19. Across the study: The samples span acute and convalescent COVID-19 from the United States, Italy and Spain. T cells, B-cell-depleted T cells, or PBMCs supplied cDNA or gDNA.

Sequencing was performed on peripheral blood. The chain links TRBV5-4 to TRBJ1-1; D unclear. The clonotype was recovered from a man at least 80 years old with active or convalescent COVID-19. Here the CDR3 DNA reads TGTGCCAGCAGGTTGGCAGGCAGGAACACTGAAGCTTTCTTT. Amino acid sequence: CASRLAGRNTEAFF.